These T cell receptor beta chains were read from a single sample in a study of CD8+ T cells in alopecia areata. TCRdb's table, derived via immunoSEQ multiplex PCR, lists solely in-frame clones and lacks some. The data show around 300,000 clones, 60% seen once. The source was CD4+ T cells sorted from blood, collected between weeks 51 and 52, from a patient treated with tofacitinib. The receptor set was obtained from a human donor with alopecia areata. Both conserved end residues are part of each CDR3. A D gene is named only where the DNA matches it firmly. Size tells how often a clone was seen (once, few, many) or the class of an expanded clone, and some rows leave it out.

V gene	J gene	clone size	D gene	CDR3 protein	CDR3 DNA
TRBV6-5	TRBJ2-5	-	-	CASSYSWQGETQYF	TGTGCCAGCAGTTACTCTTGGCAGGGCGAGACCCAGTACTTC
TRBV5-6	TRBJ2-7	-	TRBD1	CASSSRWQGAYEQYF	TGTGCCAGCAGCTCCCGGTGGCAGGGGGCTTACGAGCAGTACTTC
TRBV4-1	TRBJ2-3	-	-	CASSQDRGFSSTDTQYF	TGCGCCAGCAGCCAAGATCGTGGTTTTTCTAGCACAGATACGCAGTATTTT
TRBV4-1	TRBJ2-6	few	TRBD1	CASSLTGTGPSGANVLTF	TGCGCCAGCAGCCTAACCGGGACAGGCCCCTCTGGGGCCAACGTCCTGACTTTC
TRBV29-1	TRBJ1-2	few	-	CSVARDNYGYTF	TGCAGCGTTGCTAGGGATAACTATGGCTACACCTTC
TRBV5-6	TRBJ2-3	few	-	CASSLVGLNTDTQYF	TGTGCCAGCAGTTTGGTGGGGTTGAACACAGATACGCAGTATTTT
TRBV7-9	TRBJ1-1	-	-	CASSLARESSEAFF	TGTGCCAGCAGCTTAGCGAGGGAATCCTCTGAAGCTTTCTTT
TRBV29-1	TRBJ1-4	-	-	CSISGQSNEKLFF	TGCAGCATATCGGGACAAAGTAATGAAAAACTGTTTTTT
TRBV29-1	TRBJ2-3	-	TRBD2	CSVEVGGVHTDTQYF	TGCAGCGTTGAAGTGGGAGGGGTCCACACAGATACGCAGTATTTT
TRBV29-1	TRBJ1-2	-	-	CSVRRQNGYTF	TGCAGCGTTAGACGACAGAATGGCTACACCTTC
TRBV29-1	TRBJ1-4	-	TRBD1	CSVAGGEKLFF	TGCAGCGTTGCAGGGGGCGAAAAACTGTTTTTT
TRBV5-4	TRBJ1-6	-	TRBD1	CASRLGQGDNSPLHF	TGTGCCAGCAGACTCGGACAGGGGGACAATTCACCCCTCCACTTT
TRBV30	TRBJ1-6	few	-	CAWSKMESPLHF	TGTGCCTGGAGTAAGATGGAGTCACCCCTCCACTTT
TRBV29-1	TRBJ2-3	-	-	CSVGRRNTDTQYF	TGCAGCGTTGGACGGCGAAACACAGATACGCAGTATTTT
TRBV6-5	TRBJ1-2	few	TRBD1	CASSRDRGGYGYTF	TGTGCCAGCAGTCGGGACAGGGGAGGCTATGGCTACACCTTC
TRBV5-1	TRBJ2-1	-	-	CASRGDGLRNEQFF	TGCGCCAGCAGAGGGGACGGGCTGAGGAATGAGCAGTTCTTC
TRBV5-6	TRBJ2-7	few	TRBD2	CASSPPGGGPPDEQYF	TGTGCCAGCAGCCCGCCCGGCGGGGGACCTCCCGACGAGCAGTACTTC
TRBV10-2	TRBJ2-5	few	TRBD2	CASSGSGGAETQYF	TGCGCCAGCAGTGGGAGCGGGGGAGCAGAGACCCAGTACTTC
TRBV5-6	TRBJ1-5	-	-	CASSFWHSNQPQHF	TGTGCCAGCAGCTTTTGGCATAGCAATCAGCCCCAGCATTTT
TRBV25-1	TRBJ2-7	few	-	CASIDAARTRQYF	TGTGCCAGCATCGATGCCGCAAGAACCAGGCAGTACTTC
TRBV6-5	TRBJ1-2	-	TRBD1	CASNTGGAHGYTF	TGTGCCAGCAACACAGGGGGGGCGCATGGCTACACCTTC